This TCR beta chain derives from a study of shared clonotypes between healthy human individuals. For the study at large: The study drew on a couple of women and a few men aged 18 to 49 as donors.

Sequencing was performed with immunoSEQ multiplex PCR; in TCRdb, only in-frame clones are kept and a portion is missing. The table lists about 2.3 million clones, roughly 93% of them singletons. V was pared by 5 bases and J by 4 bases, with 6 bases of the junction left unmatched. CDR1 is MNHEY, CDR2 SMNVEV, per germline (reference sequence). This CDR3 has 15 residues. The chain links TRBV27 to TRBJ2-3, with TRBD2 matching 10 bases. This receptor was obtained from a man younger than 35 in good health. Some clones in this sample may be carry-over from other donors' samples. Sequencing was performed on naive CD4+ T cells from PBMCs. The subset here: CD45RA+ positively selected. The CDR3 DNA follows: TGTGCCAGCAGTCGGCTACTAGCGGGACCAGATACGCAGTATTTT. Its translation: CASSRLLAGPDTQYF.